This note documents a single TCR beta chain sequence. This clonotype has at least ten counts. Its antigen remains unidentified. No base quality values were provided; no much bigger clone lies one nucleotide off. This sample was included in a study of regulatory T cells in long-lasting Graves disease (dated by TCRdb to about 2021). Study-wide context: Antithyroid drugs had been taken for less than 3 months by newly diagnosed Graves' disease patients. Patients with persistent Graves' disease were compared with patients with newly diagnosed Graves' disease using TCR sequencing and RNA sequencing of peripheral blood. A total of 33 samples underwent TCR sequencing, from about 13 patients with persistent Graves' disease and 20 patients with newly diagnosed Graves' disease. The study was conducted in China and was registered as a clinical trial. Broader findings and caveats from the paper: Compared with newly diagnosed patients, patients with persistent Graves' disease had lower TCR Shannon entropy and fewer highly expanded clones, which suggests clonal expansion. TRBV28, TRBJ1-2 and TRBJ2-5 were preferentially used in persistent disease, while TRBV20-1 and TRBJ2-1 were favored in newly diagnosed disease. The small sample size was acknowledged by the authors as a limitation that may reduce accuracy. Only peripheral blood was studied, because thyroid tissue, the primary lesion, was inaccessible. Persistent patients shared more public clonotypes among themselves (2,741) than newly diagnosed patients did (about 1,000). Only the TCR beta chain was sequenced and analyzed.

The method was multiplex PCR. The sequencing machine was an Illumina HiSeq 4000. iRepertoire HTBI primers and Arm-PCR amplification of CDR3 regions were used to construct TCR beta libraries. Before sequencing, the PCR products went through gel purification. Regarding the original processing steps: Across samples, about 64 TRBV and 14 TRBJ segments were identified and used for gene usage analysis of CDR3 amino acid clonotypes. COPE and FqMerger were used to merge filtered high-quality paired reads into contigs. BLAST was used to align contigs to IMGT TRBV, TRBD and TRBJ reference genes, with CDR3 defined following IMGT. Highly expanded clones were defined as clonotypes with a frequency above 0.1%. Shannon entropy was used to measure repertoire diversity, and the Gini coefficient was used to measure V-J evenness. Clonotypes shared by more than one individual were considered public. The public reads were quality trimmed at Q25 with fastp and then assembled into clones with MiXCR by TCRdb, keeping productive beta chains. Each CDR3 protein gets just one entry, which takes the most common genes and DNA from the rows behind it. These V and J calls rely on TCRdb rather than the paper's analysis. Recorded for this sample are 550,000 to 700,000 distinct CDR3 sequences; around 15% of them occurred a single time. Of the sample, around 12% is held by the ten largest clones.

The time point label, as the study defines it: newly diagnosed GD, antithyroid drugs for less than 3 months. For both TCR sequencing and RNA sequencing, RNA was extracted from PBMCs using TRIzol. The diagnosis of Graves' disease followed American Thyroid Association guidelines. Patients for the study were recruited at an endocrinology department in Xi'an, China. From each patient, around 9.3 milliliters of peripheral blood was collected into an EDTA anticoagulant tube. Ficoll Paque Plus density gradient separation was used to isolate PBMCs, and no further T cell sorting was done. An Agilent 2100 Bioanalyzer and agarose gel were used to check RNA quality, and a NanoDrop 2000 was used to measure RNA concentration. The CDR3 covers 14 residues, taking in both the cysteine and the phenylalanine. CDR3 DNA is the only sequence kept; it has 42 bases, read in frame from the first base. The germline V and J ends show losses of 5 bases and 2 bases respectively, and no gene match explains 3 bases of the junction. The germline V gene gives CDR1 as SGHAT and CDR2 as FQNNGV.

Another study also made use of these data, one on T cells in Graves' hyperthyroidism and ophthalmopathy. As the second publication notes: A patient counted as having stable Graves' hyperthyroidism if no progression to ophthalmopathy occurred over 18 months of follow-up. Hyperthyroidism patients were aged 18 to 65 years and newly diagnosed, with disease duration of less than 2 months. Any patient with an uncontrolled infection, another autoimmune disease, pregnancy or lactation was excluded. Clinical symptoms, serum thyroxine and TRAb, thyroid ultrasound, and orbital computed tomography formed the basis for the diagnoses. The first round of RT-PCR for the TCR CDR3 was performed with the HTBI primer set and the Qiagen OneStep RT-PCR kit. Most expanded thyroid clonotypes (frequency above 0.001) were also detected in blood, suggesting blood repertoires may reflect thyroid immune responses. A 13 V-J signature model separated ophthalmopathy from stable hyperthyroidism, with about 88% sensitivity and about 81% specificity in cross-validation and 80%/75% in testing. During validation, the model predicted progression to ophthalmopathy a median of approximately 6.5 months ahead of onset, with roughly 65% sensitivity and about 72% specificity. TCR V-J signatures able to tell the groups apart were searched for in a discovery cohort of 95 or so patients, of whom more than 40 had Graves' ophthalmopathy and about 60 had stable Graves' hyperthyroidism. Prospective prediction of ophthalmopathy was tested in an independent validation cohort consisting of 18 hyperthyroidism patients and some 16 patients who later progressed to ophthalmopathy. For training and testing, the 100 or so patients in the discovery cohort were randomly divided in a 7:3 ratio. Thyroid tissue and blood T-cell repertoires from more than five Graves' hyperthyroidism patients were also compared in the study. Once sampling was done, hyperthyroidism patients were given methimazole at a starting dose of 30 mg daily, whereas ophthalmopathy patients were given high-dose intravenous methylprednisolone. A second multiplex PCR round built the libraries, followed by size selection and purification. Sequencing of the libraries was done on an Illumina HiSeq2000 using paired-end 100 bp reads. SOAPnuke was used to process the raw data, throwing out any read that contained adapters or uncalled bases, had a mean Phred below 15, or lacked an exact constant-primer or identifier match. COPE v1.2.5 was used to merge the high-quality paired reads, and each unique nucleotide sequence was defined as a clonotype. Clonotypes were aligned to IMGT TRBV, TRBD and TRBJ reference segments using MiTCR v1.1. Analysis was restricted to V-J combinations with a frequency above 0.0001, which covered just over 98% of repertoires. The TCS score was defined as the ratio of F50 (clonal expansion) to E x V (chaos), calculated using BLOSUM62-based TCRdist between CDR3 peptides within each V-J. Welch's t-statistics and random forest reduced just over 500 V-J features to fewer than 15, which were used in a naive Bayes classifier (R e1071). No statistical method was used to fix the sample size in advance, and group allocation was not hidden from the investigators. The paper describes TCR Vbeta CDR3 sequencing of 135 peripheral blood samples, made up of roughly 40 ophthalmopathy patients, over 70 hyperthyroidism patients and roughly 17 progressor patients.

The receptor was isolated from a man younger than 35 with Graves disease. Donor details come from another sample of the same person, matched by shared clones. The chain is assembled from TRBV11-2 and TRBJ1-2, and 9 bases in between align with TRBD1. The specimen was peripheral blood mononuclear cells (PBMCs), collected at new diagnosis, from a patient treated with antithyroid drugs. The CDR3 loop reads CASSPDRGNYGYTF. The nucleotide sequence reads as follows: TGTGCCAGCAGCCCAGACAGGGGGAACTATGGCTACACCTTC.